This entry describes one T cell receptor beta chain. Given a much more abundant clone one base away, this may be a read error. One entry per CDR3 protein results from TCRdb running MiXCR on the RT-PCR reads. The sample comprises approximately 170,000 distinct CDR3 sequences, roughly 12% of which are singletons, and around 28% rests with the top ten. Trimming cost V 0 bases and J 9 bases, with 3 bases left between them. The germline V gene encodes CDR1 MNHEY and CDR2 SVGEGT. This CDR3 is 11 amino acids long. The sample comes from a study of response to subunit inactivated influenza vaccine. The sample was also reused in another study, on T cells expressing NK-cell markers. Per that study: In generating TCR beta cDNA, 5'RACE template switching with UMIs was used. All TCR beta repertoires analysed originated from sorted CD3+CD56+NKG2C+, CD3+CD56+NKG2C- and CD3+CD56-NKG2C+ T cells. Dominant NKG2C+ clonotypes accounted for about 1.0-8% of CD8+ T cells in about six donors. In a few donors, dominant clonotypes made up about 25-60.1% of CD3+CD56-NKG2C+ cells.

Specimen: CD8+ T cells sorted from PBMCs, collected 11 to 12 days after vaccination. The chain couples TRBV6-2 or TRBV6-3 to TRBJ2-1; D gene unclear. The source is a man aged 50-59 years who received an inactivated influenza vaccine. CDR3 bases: TGTGCCAGCAGTTACTCGGGTGAGCAGTTCTTC. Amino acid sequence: CASSYSGEQFF.